The source of this T cell receptor (beta chain) is a study of T-cell reconstitution after alpha-beta-depleted transplantation in children. V shed 3 bases, J shed 4 bases, and the junction held 7 bases outside the gene matches. This CDR3 comprises 15 residues. Germline-derived CDR1 and CDR2 are DFQATT and SNEGSKA (reference sequence). This clonotype was counted at least ten times. TCRbeta library construction was performed incorporating unique molecular identifiers. TCRdb processed the PCR reads anew with MiXCR; each CDR3 protein has one entry. This sample yields around 600,000 distinct CDR3 sequences, of which approximately 16% are seen a single time; approximately 1.1% belongs to the top ten.

The J gene is TRBJ2-3, the V gene TRBV20-1, with 10 bases fitting TRBD1. This sequence was found in a human donor who donated a stem cell graft to a child with acute myeloid leukemia. Source: PBMCs from the stem cell graft donor, taken from the stem cell graft. The CDR3: CSARVLGQGSDTQYF. CDR3 nucleotides: TGCAGTGCTAGGGTTTTGGGACAGGGGTCAGATACGCAGTATTTT.